The clone carrying this TCR beta chain has only one observation. The data originate from a study of blood T cell repertoires in COVID-19. Germline loops: CDR1 KGHDR, CDR2 SFDVKD. Between the trimmed V and J ends, which lost 2 bases and 3 bases, there was a span of 6 bases. The length of the CDR3 is 13 residues. TCRdb keeps only in-frame clones here, not all; method: immunoSEQ multiplex PCR. Counted here are around 480,000 clones, 87% occurring once; the ten biggest clones make up roughly 0.72%. Participants' own reports of clinical history determined their cohort assignment. The chain is built from TRBV24-1 and TRBJ1-1, with D perhaps matching TRBD1 (6 bases). Specimen: PBMCs or T cells enriched from blood (not recorded which). The clonotype originates from a young woman who had recovered from COVID-19. The CDR3 sequence: CATSDSGDTEAFF. The CDR3, as DNA: TGTGCCACCAGTGATTCAGGGGACACTGAAGCTTTCTTT.